This T cell receptor (beta chain) is from a study of OX40 agonist ivuxolimab in advanced cancers. General study findings and limits: CD8+ T cells (on average) carried more expanded clones than CD4+ T cells. By week 6 at 0.1 to 3.0 mg/kg, blood CD4+ and CD8+ T cells had expanded clonally.

V shed 2 bases and J 4 bases; nucleotides not matched to a gene: 7. Germline-derived CDR1 and CDR2 are PRHDT and FYEKMQ (reference sequence). This CDR3 is 15 amino acids long. Researchers took blood at baseline, on cycle 4 day 1, and on cycle 7 day 1. With respect to this clone: What it recognizes is unknown.

Assay: immunoSEQ multiplex PCR; the TCRdb copy retains only in-frame clones and omits some. The profile shows fewer than 6,500 clones, 70% of them singletons. This sequence originates from an adult with an advanced solid tumor such as melanoma, head and neck, liver or kidney cancer. This chain joins TRBV13 and TRBJ2-5; the match to TRBD2 covers 7 bases. The sequencing here drew on CD4+ or CD8+ T cells sorted from blood, taken in a trial of the OX40 agonist ivuxolimab. The CDR3 here is CASSLSRGGGETQYF. The CDR3 nucleotides are TGTGCCAGCAGCTTATCGAGGGGCGGGGGAGAGACCCAGTACTTC.